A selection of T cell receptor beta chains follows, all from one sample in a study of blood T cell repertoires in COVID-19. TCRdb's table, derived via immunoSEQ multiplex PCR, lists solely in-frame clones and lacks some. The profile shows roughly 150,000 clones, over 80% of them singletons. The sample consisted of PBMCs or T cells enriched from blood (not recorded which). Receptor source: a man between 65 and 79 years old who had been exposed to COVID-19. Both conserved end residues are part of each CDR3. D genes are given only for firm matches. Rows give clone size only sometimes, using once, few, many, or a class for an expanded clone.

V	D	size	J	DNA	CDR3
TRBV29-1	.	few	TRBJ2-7	TGCAGCGTCATCTTCAGCTCCTACGAGCAGTACTTC	CSVIFSSYEQYF
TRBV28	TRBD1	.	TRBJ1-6	TGTGCCAGCCGACAGGGCGCCGCGCCACCCCTCCACTTT	CASRQGAAPPLHF
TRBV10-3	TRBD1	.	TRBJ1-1	TGTGCCATCAAGACAGGGCTGAACACTGAAGCTTTCTTT	CAIKTGLNTEAFF
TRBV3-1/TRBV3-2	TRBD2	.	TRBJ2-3	TGTGCCAGCAGCCAACCAGCGGGAGGGGGTAGCACAGATACGCAGTATTTT	CASSQPAGGGSTDTQYF
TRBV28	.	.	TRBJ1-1	TGTGCCAGCAGTTTCGGTCGGGTGAACACTGAAGCTTTCTTT	CASSFGRVNTEAFF
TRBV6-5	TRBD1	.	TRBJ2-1	TGTGCCAGCAGTTGGGACCGGACAGGGATTGAGCAGTTCTTC	CASSWDRTGIEQFF
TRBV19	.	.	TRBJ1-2	TGTGCCAGTGACGCGGGGCCGTACTATGGCTACACCTTC	CASDAGPYYGYTF
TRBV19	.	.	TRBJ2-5	TGTGCCAGTAGTATAGCGGCGGCAGGGCGAGAGACCCAGTACTTC	CASSIAAAGRETQYF
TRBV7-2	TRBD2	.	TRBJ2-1	TGTGCCAGCAGCCCTACTAGCGGCTCCTACAATGAGCAGTTCTTC	CASSPTSGSYNEQFF
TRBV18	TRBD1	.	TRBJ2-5	TGTGCCAGCTCACCCGGGACAGGGGGCGCGGAGACCCAGTACTTC	CASSPGTGGAETQYF
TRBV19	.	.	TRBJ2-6	TGTGCCAGTACCACAGGGTCTGGGGCCAACGTCCTGACTTTC	CASTTGSGANVLTF
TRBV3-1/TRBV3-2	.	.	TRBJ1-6	TGTGCCAGCAGCCAAGGAATGGGGCGTAGGAATTCACCCCTCCACTTT	CASSQGMGRRNSPLHF
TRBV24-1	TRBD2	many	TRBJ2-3	TGTGCCACCAGTGATGGGGACTACACAGATACGCAGTATTTT	CATSDGDYTDTQYF
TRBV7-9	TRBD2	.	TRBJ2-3	TGTGCCAGCAGCTTAGGACTAGCGGGGGGTCTCACAGATACGCAGTATTTT	CASSLGLAGGLTDTQYF
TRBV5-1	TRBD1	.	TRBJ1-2	TGCGCCAGCAGCAAACGGGACAGCACCCTTTCTAACTATGGCTACACCTTC	CASSKRDSTLSNYGYTF
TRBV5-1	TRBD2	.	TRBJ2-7	TGCGCCAGCAGCTTGGAGACTAGCGTCTCCTACGAGCAGTACTTC	CASSLETSVSYEQYF
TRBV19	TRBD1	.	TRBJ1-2	TGTGCCAGTAGTACAGGGGGCGCGGGCAACTATGGCTACACCTTC	CASSTGGAGNYGYTF
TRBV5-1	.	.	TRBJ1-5	TGCGCCAGCAGCTTGGGGACACCTAGCAATCAGCCCCAGCATTTT	CASSLGTPSNQPQHF
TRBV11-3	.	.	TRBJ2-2	TGTGCCAGCAGGGCCCGTTCGGGGAACACCGGGGAGCTGTTTTTT	CASRARSGNTGELFF
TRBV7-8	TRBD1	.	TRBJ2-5	TGTGCCAGCAGCCCCTTCGGGACAGGGACTCGACAAGAGACCCAGTACTTC	CASSPFGTGTRQETQYF
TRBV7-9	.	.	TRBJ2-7	TGTGCCAGCAGCGTATCCTACGAGCAGTACTTC	CASSVSYEQYF
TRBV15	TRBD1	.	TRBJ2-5	TGTGCCACCAGCAGGGACAGGTCGACCCAGTACTTC	CATSRDRSTQYF
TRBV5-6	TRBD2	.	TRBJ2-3	TGTGCCAGCAGCCCGGGGGGGTCAGGGCAGTATTTT	CASSPGGSGQYF
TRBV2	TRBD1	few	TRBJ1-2	TGTGCCAGCAGTGCTGGACAGGGATATGGCTACACCTTC	CASSAGQGYGYTF
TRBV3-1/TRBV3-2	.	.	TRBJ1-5	TGTGCCAGCAGCCAAGGACAGGAGTCACGACCCCAGCATTTT	CASSQGQESRPQHF
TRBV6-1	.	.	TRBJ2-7	TGTGCCAGCAGTGAGACACGTCACGAGCAGTACTTC	CASSETRHEQYF
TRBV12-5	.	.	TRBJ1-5	TGTGCTAGTGTCCTGACATCCAATCAGCCCCAGCATTTT	CASVLTSNQPQHF
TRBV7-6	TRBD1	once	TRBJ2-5	TGTGCCAGCAGCTTAGAGTACGGCGACAGGGGGCGGGAGACCCAGTACTTC	CASSLEYGDRGRETQYF
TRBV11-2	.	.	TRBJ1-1	TGTGCCAGCAGCTTAGAGTCCCAGGGATGGGTGAACACTGAAGCTTTCTTT	CASSLESQGWVNTEAFF
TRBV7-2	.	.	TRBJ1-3	TGTGCCAGCAGCTTAACCGCGGACACCATATATTTT	CASSLTADTIYF
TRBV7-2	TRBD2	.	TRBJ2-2	TGTGCCAGCAGCTTAGAATGGTGGGGGGGAACCGGGGAGCTGTTTTTT	CASSLEWWGGTGELFF
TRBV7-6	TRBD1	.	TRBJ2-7	TGTGCCAGCAGCCCCGGGACAGGGAAATACGAGCAGTACTTC	CASSPGTGKYEQYF
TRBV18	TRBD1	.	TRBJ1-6	TGTGCCAGCTCAATGGGACAGGCCAATTCACCCCTCCACTTT	CASSMGQANSPLHF
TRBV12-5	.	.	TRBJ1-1	TGTGCTAGTGGTTTGGGAGACGGGGAAGCTTTCTTT	CASGLGDGEAFF
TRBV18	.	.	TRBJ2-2	TGTGCCAGCTCACCAGCCCCGAGTGGAGCGAACACCGGGGAGCTGTTTTTT	CASSPAPSGANTGELFF
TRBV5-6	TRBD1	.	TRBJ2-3	TGTGCCAGCAGCTTGCGGACAGGGGGCTTCGCAGATACGCAGTATTTT	CASSLRTGGFADTQYF
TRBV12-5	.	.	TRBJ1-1	TGTGCTAGTGGTTTAACAGGGAACACTGAAGCTTTCTTT	CASGLTGNTEAFF
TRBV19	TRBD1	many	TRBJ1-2	TGTGCCAGTATTCGAGGACAGGGGGACCCCTATGGCTACACCTTC	CASIRGQGDPYGYTF
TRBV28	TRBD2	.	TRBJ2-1	TGTGCCAGCAGTGCGGCCGGGACTAGCGGGACCTATGAGCAGTTCTTC	CASSAAGTSGTYEQFF
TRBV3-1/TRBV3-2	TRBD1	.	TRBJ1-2	TGTGCCAGCAGCCAGGACAGGGCGGGGGGCTACACCTTC	CASSQDRAGGYTF
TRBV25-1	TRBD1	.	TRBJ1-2	TGTGCCAGCAGCAAGGGGGCAAGAGCTAACTATGGCTACACCTTC	CASSKGARANYGYTF
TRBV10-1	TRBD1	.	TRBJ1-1	TGCGCCAGCAGCGCTAGTACAGGGGCGTCGGAAGCTTTCTTT	CASSASTGASEAFF
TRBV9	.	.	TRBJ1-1	TGTGCCAGCAGCGAAAAAACAGGGTCGGACACTGAAGCTTTCTTT	CASSEKTGSDTEAFF
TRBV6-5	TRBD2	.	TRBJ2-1	TGTGCCAGCAGTTACGGGACGCGCGGGAGTTACAATGAGCAGTTCTTC	CASSYGTRGSYNEQFF
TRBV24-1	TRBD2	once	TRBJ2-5	TGTGCCACCAGTCCCGGGGGAGCGGGGGTGCAAGAGACCCAGTACTTC	CATSPGGAGVQETQYF